The 17 T cell receptor beta chains below were found in one sample sequenced in a study of blood T cell repertoires in COVID-19. The assay was immunoSEQ multiplex PCR, and TCRdb's table has in-frame clones only and misses some. The table shows under 300,000 clones, with roughly 79% occurring only once. Specimen: PBMCs or T cells enriched from blood (not recorded which). The source is a middle-aged man who had recovered from COVID-19.

This clone has only a few counts. The chain links TRBV28 to TRBJ1-2; the match to TRBD1 covers 7 bases. The germline CDR1 and CDR2 sequences are MDHEN and SYDVKM. The CDR3 runs to 15 residues. V dropped 7 bases and J dropped 4; count of bases not matched to a gene: 12. The CDR3 DNA follows: TGTGCCAGCACCAAATCCGGGACAGACCTCTATGGCTACACCTTC. This sequence encodes CASTKSGTDLYGYTF.

V and J are TRBV5-4 and TRBJ1-1; D not certain. Germline lookup yields CDR1 SGHNT and CDR2 YYREEE (reference sequence). The V end was cut by 3 bases, the J end by 5 bases, with 11 bases between. The CDR3 runs to 13 residues. In DNA form, the CDR3 reads TGTGCCAGCAGCTCCCAAGGCGGAACTGAAGCTTTCTTT. It codes for CASSSQGGTEAFF.

The rearrangement joins TRBV28 to TRBJ1-3; 7 bases are shared with TRBD1. The CDR3 totals 14 residues. V lost 3 bases and J lost 2; bases outside the gene matches: 1. Germline loops: CDR1 MDHEN, CDR2 SYDVKM. The CDR3 sequence: CASSFDRAGNTIYF. The CDR3 coding sequence is TGTGCCAGCAGTTTTGACAGGGCTGGAAACACCATATATTTT.

The genes are TRBV9 and TRBJ1-6, with TRBD1 as a possible D gene (5 bases). Germline CDR1 SGDLS, CDR2 YYNGEE. This CDR3 is built from 15 residues. V was clipped by 0 bases and J by 7 bases, with 11 bases between them. CDR3: CASSVGVRANSPLHF. CDR3 coding DNA: TGTGCCAGCAGCGTAGGTGTCAGGGCGAATTCACCCCTCCACTTT.

The chain joins TRBV18 to TRBJ1-4; D unresolved. CDR3 size: 14 residues. Germline lookup yields CDR1 KGHSH and CDR2 LQKENI. With 3 bases removed from V and 6 bases from J, the gap between germline ends came to 11 bases. The CDR3 is CASSPLARDEKLFF. CDR3 bases: TGTGCCAGCTCACCCTTGGCCCGGGATGAAAAACTGTTTTTT.

The chain carries TRBV28 and TRBJ2-7; 7 nucleotides align to TRBD1. Looked up from germline, CDR1 is MDHEN and CDR2 is SYDVKM. The length of the CDR3 is 15 residues. Trimming took 5 bases from V and 6 from J; bases not matched to a gene: 13. The CDR3 spells CASSRLDRPSVEQYF. CDR3 DNA sequence: TGTGCCAGCAGTCGCCTGGACAGGCCCAGCGTCGAGCAGTACTTC.

The CDR3, as DNA: TGCGCCAGCAGCCCCCAAGGAGGGGGGGCAGCCAAAAACATTCAGTACTTC. Translating gives CASSPQGGGAAKNIQYF. The chain uses TRBV4-1 and TRBJ2-4, with a possible D match to TRBD2 (7 bases). V was cut by 4 bases and J by 0 bases, with 16 bases left in between. This CDR3 has 17 amino acids. From germline, CDR1 is MGHRA and CDR2 YSYEKL.

The V and J genes are TRBV19 and TRBJ1-2; D remains ambiguous. This CDR3 spans 15 amino acids. Germline CDR1 reads LNHDA; CDR2 reads SQIVND (reference sequence). V was pared by 7 bases and J by 0 bases, with 15 bases between. The CDR3 loop reads CASTTMEAPNYGYTF. The CDR3 nucleotides are TGTGCCAGTACCACTATGGAGGCACCTAACTATGGCTACACCTTC.

The CDR3: CASSSGSGTQNIQYF. CDR3 sequence (DNA): TGTGCCAGCAGCTCTGGGTCAGGGACACAAAACATTCAGTACTTC. The chain uses TRBV7-3 and TRBJ2-4, with D maybe TRBD1 (6 bases). The CDR3 loop spans 15 amino acids. V dropped 4 bases and J dropped 5 bases, with 15 bases sitting between them. Germline CDR1 and CDR2: SGHTA and FQGTGA.

The chain uses TRBV28 and TRBJ1-3; TRBD1 might be the D (6 bases). CDR3 length: 15 amino acids. V was cut by 5 bases and J by 4 bases, with 15 bases left in between. CDR1 is MDHEN, CDR2 SYDVKM, per germline. This chain's CDR3 is CASSARGGVGNTIYF. The DNA of the CDR3 is TGTGCCAGCAGTGCCCGAGGGGGGGTAGGAAACACCATATATTTT.

The rearrangement joins TRBV29-1 to TRBJ1-5, with unresolved D. Germline assignment: CDR1 SQVTM and CDR2 ANQGSEA. The V gene lost 5 bases and the J gene lost 6 bases, with 11 bases spanning the gap. This CDR3 comprises 12 residues. CDR3 sequence (DNA): TGCAGCGTTCTAAACCCTGGTCAGCCCCAGCATTTT. Translated, it gives CSVLNPGQPQHF.

This chain links TRBV14 with TRBJ1-1; weak D call: TRBD1 (6 bases). Germline assignment: CDR1 SGHDN and CDR2 FVKESK. The V gene lost 2 bases and the J gene lost 11 bases, with 15 bases spanning the gap. This CDR3 is 13 amino acids long. CDR3 amino acids: CASSQNRAVYAFF. CDR3 sequence (DNA): TGTGCCAGCAGCCAAAACAGGGCTGTGTATGCTTTCTTT.

The chain is built from TRBV5-1 and TRBJ2-1; 12 bases match TRBD2. This CDR3 is built from 21 residues. Germline assignment: CDR1 SGHRS and CDR2 YFSETQ. After removal of 3 bases from V and 4 bases from J, the junction contained 20 bases not matched to a gene. CDR3 sequence reads: CASSSVVWTSGKQQRYNEQFF. The CDR3 DNA follows: TGCGCCAGCAGCTCGGTTGTCTGGACTAGCGGGAAACAACAGAGATACAATGAGCAGTTCTTC.

This chain joins TRBV13 and TRBJ1-6; TRBD1 matches 10 bases. Looked up from germline, CDR1 is PRHDT and CDR2 is FYEKMQ (reference sequence). V lost 6 bases to trimming and J lost 8 bases; unmatched junction nucleotides: 7. This CDR3 spans 15 amino acids. The CDR3 protein is CASSHLGTGDSPLHF. CDR3 bases: TGTGCCAGCAGTCACCTTGGGACAGGGGATTCACCCCTCCACTTT.

The rearrangement uses TRBV9 and TRBJ2-2; the D is unclear. This CDR3 has 12 amino acids. The V end lost 0 bases, the J end lost 7 bases, and 4 bases lay between the germline ends. Germline V CDR1 and CDR2: SGDLS, YYNGEE. This chain's CDR3 is CASSVAIGELFF. The DNA of the CDR3 is TGTGCCAGCAGCGTAGCTATCGGGGAGCTGTTTTTT.

CDR3 bases: TGTGCCAGCAGCGGGGCAGCCGGGCCTGAAAAACTGTTTTTT. Translated, it gives CASSGAAGPEKLFF. The gene calls are TRBV5-6 and TRBJ1-4; D perhaps matches TRBD1 (5 bases). Between the trimmed V and J ends, which lost 4 bases and 7 bases, there was a span of 14 bases. The CDR3 has 14 amino acids. From germline, CDR1 is SGHDT and CDR2 YYEEEE. The variable domain in full, completed from reference TRBV5-6 and TRBJ1-4, reads DAGVTQSPTHLIKTRGQQVTLRCSPKSGHDTVSWYQQALGQGPQFIFQYYEEEERQRGNFPDRFSGHQFPNYSSELNVNALLLGDSALYLCASSGAAGPEKLFFGSGTQLSVL.

The CDR3 DNA is TGTGCCAGCAGCCTATATAATTCACCCCTCCACTTT. Translated, it gives CASSLYNSPLHF. V and J are TRBV11-2 and TRBJ1-6; D not certain. The CDR3 is made up of 12 amino acids. The germline gives CDR1 SGHAT, CDR2 FQNNGV. Between the trimmed V and J ends, which lost 5 bases and 4 bases, there was a span of 3 bases.